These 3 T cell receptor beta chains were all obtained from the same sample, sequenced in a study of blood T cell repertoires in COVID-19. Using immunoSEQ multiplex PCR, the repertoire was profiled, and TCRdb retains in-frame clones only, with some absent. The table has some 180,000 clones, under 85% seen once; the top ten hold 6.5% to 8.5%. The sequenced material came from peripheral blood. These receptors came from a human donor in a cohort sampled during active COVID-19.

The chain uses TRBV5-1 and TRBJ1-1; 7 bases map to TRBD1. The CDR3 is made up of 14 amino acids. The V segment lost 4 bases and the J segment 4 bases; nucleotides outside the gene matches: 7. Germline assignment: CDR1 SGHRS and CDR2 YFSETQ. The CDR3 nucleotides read TGCGCCAGCAGCCTGACAGGGCTGGGCACTGAAGCTTTCTTT. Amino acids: CASSLTGLGTEAFF.

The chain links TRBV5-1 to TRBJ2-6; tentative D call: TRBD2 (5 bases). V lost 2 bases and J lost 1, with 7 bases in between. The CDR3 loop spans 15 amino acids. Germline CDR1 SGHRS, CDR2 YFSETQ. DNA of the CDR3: TGCGCCAGCAGCTTCGGCGGGTCTGGGGCCAACGTCCTGACTTTC. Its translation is CASSFGGSGANVLTF.

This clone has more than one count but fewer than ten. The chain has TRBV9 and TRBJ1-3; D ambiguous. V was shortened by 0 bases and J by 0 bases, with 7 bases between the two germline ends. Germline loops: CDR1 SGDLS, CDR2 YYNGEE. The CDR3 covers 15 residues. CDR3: CASSVGSDSGNTIYF. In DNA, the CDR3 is TGTGCCAGCAGCGTAGGCAGTGACTCTGGAAACACCATATATTTT.